These 27 T cell receptor beta chains came from one sample sequenced in a study of T cells in Graves' hyperthyroidism and ophthalmopathy. Using RNA transcripts as the source, TCR beta CDR3 regions were amplified. In the first-round RT-PCR of the TCR CDR3, the HTBI primer set was used. MiXCR, applied by TCRdb to the multiplex PCR reads, yields one record per CDR3 protein. This sample carries 200,000 to 250,000 distinct CDR3 sequences, about a sixth of them seen once, and the ten largest clones take roughly 49%. Sequencing was performed on blood. These TCRs come from a woman aged 45-65 years with Graves' hyperthyroidism.

The rearrangement joins TRBV3-1 to TRBJ2-7; a possible D gene is TRBD1 (6 bases). Trimming stripped 1 base from V and 2 bases from J, with 9 bases between. This CDR3 has 14 residues. Germline V gene sequence: CDR1 LGHDT, CDR2 YNNKEL (reference sequence). The CDR3 here is CASSQVPGAYEQYF. CDR3 sequence (DNA): TGTGCCAGCAGCCAAGTACCAGGGGCCTACGAGCAGTACTTC.

This chain connects TRBV25-1 to TRBJ2-5; D is ambiguous. Germline-derived CDR1 and CDR2 are MGHDK and SYGVNS. Trimming took 6 bases from V and 4 from J, leaving 6 bases between them. This CDR3 region has 11 residues. The CDR3 nucleotides read TGTGCCAGCAGGGGCTCAGAGACCCAGTACTTC. It yields the protein CASRGSETQYF.

This chain's CDR3 is CASSDTHTEAFF. CDR3 nucleotides: TGTGCCAGCAGTGACACGCACACTGAAGCTTTCTTT. The V and J genes are TRBV2 and TRBJ1-1; D not resolved. Germline lookup yields CDR1 SNHLY and CDR2 FYNNEI. CDR3 length equals 12 residues. The V end was cut by 3 bases, the J end by 3 bases, with 5 bases between.

This clonotype was observed many times. The genes are TRBV7-2 and TRBJ2-1, with 10 bases fitting TRBD2. The V gene end was trimmed by 0 bases and the J gene end by 5 bases; junction bases not matched to a gene: 7. Per the germline V gene, CDR1 is SGHTA and CDR2 is FQGNSA. This CDR3 spans 17 amino acids. CDR3 protein: CASSLALAGGENNEQFF. The CDR3 DNA follows: TGTGCCAGCAGCTTAGCATTAGCGGGAGGAGAGAACAATGAGCAGTTCTTC. Full variable domain (missing parts from reference TRBV7-2 and TRBJ2-1): GAGVSQSPSNKVTEKGKDVELRCDPISGHTALYWYRQSLGQGLEFLIYFQGNSAPDKSGLPSDRFSAERTGGSVSTLTIQRTQQEDSAVYLCASSLALAGGENNEQFFGPGTRLTVL.

Of note for this clonotype: This may come from a read error, since a much larger clone is one base off. Given the absence of the conserved phenylalanine or tryptophan at the CDR3 end, a read error is likely. The DNA of the CDR3 is TGTGCCAGCCAGACCGGGAGCTCCTACGAGCAGTACCTC. The encoded protein is CASQTGSSYEQYL. The gene calls are TRBV6-2 or TRBV6-3 and TRBJ2-7; TRBD2 is a possible D gene (6 bases). V was pared by 8 bases and J by 0 bases, with 11 bases between. This CDR3 is 13 amino acids long. CDR1 and CDR2 (germline): MNHEY, SVGEGT.

This clonotype was detected many times. The chain has TRBV5-1 and TRBJ2-2; D not resolved. V lost 4 bases and J 0 bases, leaving 7 bases between the germline ends. The CDR3 totals 14 residues. CDR1 is SGHRS and CDR2 is YFSETQ in the germline V gene. The CDR3, as DNA: TGCGCCAGCAGCCCACCAACGAACACCGGGGAGCTGTTTTTT. Amino acid sequence: CASSPPTNTGELFF.

The V and J genes are TRBV7-3 and TRBJ2-7; D ambiguous. The germline V gene has CDR1 SGHTA and CDR2 FQGTGA. The CDR3 has 16 residues. Between the trimmed V and J ends, which lost 2 bases and 1 base, there was a span of 15 bases. The CDR3 here is CASSLGPRVVSYEQYF. As DNA, the CDR3 is TGTGCCAGCAGCTTAGGGCCCCGGGTCGTTTCCTACGAGCAGTACTTC.

This clonotype was observed a handful of times. The chain carries TRBV6-5 and TRBJ2-1; TRBD2 matches at 8 bases. V lost 6 bases to trimming and J lost 0 bases; unmatched junction nucleotides: 4. In germline, CDR1 is MNHEY, CDR2 SVGAGI. The CDR3 has 15 residues. The CDR3 reads CASSRAGVSYNEQFF. The CDR3 DNA reads as TGTGCCAGCAGCAGAGCGGGAGTCTCCTACAATGAGCAGTTCTTC.

This clonotype was found many times. The genes are TRBV7-3 and TRBJ2-1; 12 bases are a match to TRBD2. Germline V lookup: CDR1 SGHTA, CDR2 FQGTGA. J gave up 5 bases and V 5 bases, and 4 bases lay outside the gene matches. The CDR3 loop spans 15 amino acids. CDR3 DNA sequence: TGTGCCAGCAGCCCCCGACTAGCGGGAGACAATGAGCAGTTCTTC. This encodes CASSPRLAGDNEQFF.

In its sample, this clonotype was seen a few times. The genes are TRBV5-8 and TRBJ1-4; maybe TRBD1 (6 bases). With 4 bases removed from V and 1 base from J, the gap between germline ends came to 11 bases. Germline CDR1 and CDR2: SGHTS and YDEGEE. CDR3 length: 15 amino acids. The CDR3 DNA follows: TGTGCCAGCAGCGCCCCAGGGGTAACTAATGAAAAACTGTTTTTT. It yields the protein CASSAPGVTNEKLFF.

This clonotype was recorded many times. The chain recombines TRBV20-1 with TRBJ1-1, with D unclear. The CDR3 is made up of 15 amino acids. With 3 bases removed from V and 1 base from J, the gap between germline ends came to 15 bases. From germline, CDR1 is DFQATT and CDR2 SNEGSKA (reference sequence). CDR3 sequence: CSARIRTVRNTEAFF. The CDR3 DNA sequence: TGCAGTGCTAGGATTCGCACAGTGAGGAACACTGAAGCTTTCTTT.

In its sample, this clonotype was seen a few times. The chain couples TRBV4-1 to TRBJ2-1, with a possible D match to TRBD1 (5 bases). The germline V and J ends were trimmed by 0 bases and 0 bases, with 6 bases remaining between them. This CDR3 has 15 amino acids. CDR1 and CDR2 (germline): MGHRA, YSYEKL. The CDR3 coding sequence is TGCGCCAGCAGCCAAGATCAGGGCTCCTACAATGAGCAGTTCTTC. It translates to CASSQDQGSYNEQFF.

The chain has TRBV11-2 and TRBJ2-1; TRBD2 matches 13 bases. The CDR3 is 18 residues long. Per the germline V gene, CDR1 is SGHAT and CDR2 is FQNNGV. V shed 7 bases, J shed 2 bases, and the junction held 11 bases outside the gene matches. The DNA of the CDR3 is TGTGCCAGCAACCCCGCGACTAGCGGGAGGAGTCCCTACAATGAGCAGTTCTTC. This translates into CASNPATSGRSPYNEQFF.

In this sample, this clonotype turned up many times. The genes are TRBV28 and TRBJ2-1; 10 bases are shared with TRBD1. J lost 2 bases, V lost 6 bases, and 7 bases had no gene match. Germline CDR1 and CDR2: MDHEN and SYDVKM. The CDR3 runs to 16 residues. Written as DNA, the CDR3 is TGTGCCAGCAGAAGACAGGGGGCCGGGGCCTACAATGAGCAGTTCTTC. Its protein product is CASRRQGAGAYNEQFF.

The chain combines TRBV30 with TRBJ2-7; D may be TRBD2 (6 bases). The CDR3 is made up of 14 amino acids. V lost 5 bases and J 6 bases, leaving 20 bases between the germline ends. The germline V gene has CDR1 GTSNPN and CDR2 SVGIG (reference sequence). CDR3 in DNA: TGTGCCTGGGATGCACAGGCCCTCGGGGGCGAGCAGTACTTC. Translated: CAWDAQALGGEQYF.

This clonotype was seen many times. The chain uses TRBV28 and TRBJ1-2; the match to TRBD1 covers 7 bases. The CDR3 is 16 residues long. Germline V lookup: CDR1 MDHEN, CDR2 SYDVKM. J was trimmed by 0 bases and V by 5 bases; bases with no gene match: 9. The CDR3, as DNA: TGTGCCAGCAGTCCGGACAGGACGGAAGCTAACTATGGCTACACCTTC. This translates into CASSPDRTEANYGYTF.

The sample holds a few counts of this clonotype. This chain uses TRBV13 with TRBJ2-1; 7 bases fit TRBD2. The CDR3 spans 18 residues. CDR1 is PRHDT, CDR2 FYEKMQ, per germline (reference sequence). With V trimmed by 2 bases and J by 0 bases, 10 bases remained unmatched. CDR3 residues: CASSLSLLAAASYNEQFF. CDR3 nucleotide sequence: TGTGCCAGCAGCTTAAGCCTGCTAGCGGCCGCCTCCTACAATGAGCAGTTCTTC.

The sample holds a few counts of this clonotype. The J gene is TRBJ1-5, the V gene TRBV29-1; 7 nucleotides agree with TRBD1. The CDR3 loop spans 14 amino acids. Unmatched junction bases numbered 6, after V lost 4 bases and J lost 3 bases. Germline assignment: CDR1 SQVTM and CDR2 ANQGSEA. In nucleotides, the CDR3 is TGCAGCGTTGGACAGGGTGGGTACAATCAGCCCCAGCATTTT. Amino acid sequence: CSVGQGGYNQPQHF.

In this sample, this clonotype turned up many times. The V call is TRBV24-1, the J call TRBJ1-2; 8 bases fit TRBD1. Looked up from germline, CDR1 is KGHDR and CDR2 is SFDVKD. The V segment lost 4 bases and the J segment 7 bases; nucleotides outside the gene matches: 4. The CDR3 is 13 amino acids. This chain's CDR3 is CATSDDDRGGYTF. The CDR3 coding sequence is TGTGCCACCAGTGACGACGACAGGGGTGGCTACACCTTC.

This clonotype was recorded a few times. V usage is TRBV27 and J usage is TRBJ1-5; D is perhaps TRBD1 (6 bases). Germline assignment: CDR1 MNHEY and CDR2 SMNVEV (reference sequence). V was cut by 8 bases and J by 2 bases, with 19 bases left in between. The CDR3 sequence is 16 residues long. As DNA, the CDR3 is TGTGCCAGCCTCCCGGGGGCCCCGGACCGCAATCAGCCCCAGCATTTT. This sequence encodes CASLPGAPDRNQPQHF.

CDR3 protein: CATPDEQFF. The CDR3 DNA follows: TGTGCCACCCCGGATGAGCAGTTCTTC. This chain joins TRBV7-9 and TRBJ2-1, with D unresolved. This CDR3 spans 9 amino acids. V was trimmed by 10 bases and J by 8 bases, leaving 6 bases between them. Per germline, CDR1 SEHNR and CDR2 FQNEAQ (reference sequence).

This clonotype has ten or more counts. This chain links TRBV12-5 with TRBJ1-4; TRBD1 is a possible D gene (5 bases). Germline lookup yields CDR1 LGHNT and CDR2 FRNRAP. The V end was cut by 1 base, the J end by 11 bases, with 8 bases between. The CDR3 extends over 12 amino acids. As DNA, the CDR3 is TGTGCTAGTGGTTTGGAGACAGTGAAACTGTTTTTT. Its translation: CASGLETVKLFF. Full variable domain (outside the CDR3, taken from reference TRBV12-5 and TRBJ1-4): DARVTQTPRHKVTEMGQEVTMRCQPILGHNTVFWYRQTMMQGLELLAYFRNRAPLDDSGMPKDRFSAEMPDATLATLKIQPSEPRDSAVYFCASGLETVKLFFGSGTQLSVL.

Ten or more counts support this clonotype. This rearrangement joins TRBV5-1 to TRBJ2-2, with D possibly being TRBD2 (6 bases). Germline V CDR1 and CDR2: SGHRS, YFSETQ. There are 16 residues in the CDR3. V was trimmed by 2 bases and J by 2 bases, leaving 13 bases between them. CDR3 sequence reads: CASSFGGDLNTGELFF. The CDR3 DNA sequence: TGCGCCAGCAGCTTCGGGGGAGACCTCAACACCGGGGAGCTGTTTTTT. Full variable domain (rest looked up from reference TRBV5-1 and TRBJ2-2): KAGVTQTPRYLIKTRGQQVTLSCSPISGHRSVSWYQQTPGQGLQFLFEYFSETQRNKGNFPGRFSGRQFSNSRSEMNVSTLELGDSALYLCASSFGGDLNTGELFFGEGSRLTVL.

Ten or more counts support this clonotype. The chain couples TRBV5-1 to TRBJ1-1; no firm D call. Trimming took 4 bases from V and 1 from J, leaving 11 bases between them. This CDR3 has 14 amino acids. CDR1 and CDR2 (germline): SGHRS, YFSETQ. The CDR3 protein is CASSRLEGNTEAFF. CDR3 sequence (DNA): TGCGCCAGCAGCCGACTGGAAGGGAACACTGAAGCTTTCTTT.

This clonotype was counted between two and nine times. This rearrangement joins TRBV30 to TRBJ2-7, with TRBD2 matching 7 bases. Germline V lookup: CDR1 GTSNPN, CDR2 SVGIG (reference sequence). The CDR3 contains 15 residues. V shed 0 bases and J 2 bases; nucleotides not matched to a gene: 7. The CDR3 DNA is TGTGCCTGGAGTGTGGCGTTAGCGGGTGCCTACGAGCAGTACTTC. Translation: CAWSVALAGAYEQYF. Variable domain in full (rest from reference TRBV30 and TRBJ2-7): SQTIHQWPATLVQPVGSPLSLECTVEGTSNPNLYWYRQAAGRGLQLLFYSVGIGQISSEVPQNLSASRPQDRQFILSSKKLLLSDSGFYLCAWSVALAGAYEQYFGPGTRLTVT.

This clonotype has ten or more counts. J is TRBJ1-2 and V is TRBV11-1; the D is unclear. Germline V lookup: CDR1 SGHAT, CDR2 FQDESV (reference sequence). Between the trimmed V and J ends, which lost 5 bases and 7 bases, there was a span of 17 bases. The length of the CDR3 is 14 residues. CDR3 nucleotide sequence: TGTGCCAGCAGCCCCGCTGGGAATAGAGCTGGCTACACCTTC. Its translation: CASSPAGNRAGYTF. Full variable domain (outside the CDR3, taken from reference TRBV11-1 and TRBJ1-2): EAEVAQSPRYKITEKSQAVAFWCDPISGHATLYWYRQILGQGPELLVQFQDESVVDDSQLPKDRFSAERLKGVDSTLKIQPAELGDSAMYLCASSPAGNRAGYTFGSGTRLTVV.

This clonotype has a count of ten or more. The chain couples TRBV20-1 to TRBJ1-6; D is unclear. CDR3 size: 14 residues. The V end was cut by 6 bases, the J end by 7 bases, with 16 bases between. The germline CDR1 and CDR2 sequences are DFQATT and SNEGSKA (reference sequence). Here the CDR3 DNA reads TGCAGTGCCCCCCTGGCTCGGGGAAATTCACCCCTCCACTTT. It codes for CSAPLARGNSPLHF.